A selection of T cell receptor beta chains follows, all from one sample in a study of blood T cell repertoires in COVID-19. TCRdb keeps only in-frame clones here, not all; method: immunoSEQ multiplex PCR. This table holds under 300,000 clones, over 70% found once. Sequenced: PBMCs or T cells enriched from blood (not recorded which). These receptor sequences come from a woman aged 40 to 55 who had been exposed to COVID-19. The CDR3 runs from the conserved cysteine through the conserved F or W. The order of the fields is D gene, V gene, J gene, clone size, CDR3 DNA, CDR3 protein. D genes are given only for firm matches. Clone size, where shown, is once, few, many, or a class for clones that have expanded.

d_call: -
v_call: TRBV3-1/TRBV3-2
j_call: TRBJ2-3
clone_size: -
cdr3_nt: TGTGCCAGCAGCCAAGGCCCACAGACCACAGATACGCAGTATTTT
cdr3_aa: CASSQGPQTTDTQYF

d_call: -
v_call: TRBV27
j_call: TRBJ2-5
clone_size: once
cdr3_nt: TGTGCCAGCAGTTTCGGGGTGAGGCAAGAGACCCAGTACTTC
cdr3_aa: CASSFGVRQETQYF

d_call: TRBD1
v_call: TRBV25-1
j_call: TRBJ1-6
clone_size: -
cdr3_nt: TGTGCCAGCAGTGACCTAAGGACAGGGAGGTCACCCCTCCACTTT
cdr3_aa: CASSDLRTGRSPLHF

d_call: TRBD1
v_call: TRBV18
j_call: TRBJ2-7
clone_size: once
cdr3_nt: TGTGCCAGCTCACCAGTACCCGGGGACAGGCGGGGCGAGCAGTACTTC
cdr3_aa: CASSPVPGDRRGEQYF

d_call: TRBD1
v_call: TRBV6-5
j_call: TRBJ1-6
clone_size: few
cdr3_nt: TGTGCCAGCAGCCACCCGACAGGGCGATGGTCACCCCTCCACTTT
cdr3_aa: CASSHPTGRWSPLHF

d_call: -
v_call: TRBV12-3/TRBV12-4
j_call: TRBJ1-1
clone_size: -
cdr3_nt: TGTGCCAGCAGTTTTCAGATGAACACTGAAGCTTTCTTT
cdr3_aa: CASSFQMNTEAFF

d_call: TRBD1
v_call: TRBV12-3/TRBV12-4
j_call: TRBJ1-6
clone_size: -
cdr3_nt: TGTGCCAGCAGCTCCGACAGGGCCTCACCCCTCCACTTT
cdr3_aa: CASSSDRASPLHF

d_call: TRBD1
v_call: TRBV5-1
j_call: TRBJ2-7
clone_size: -
cdr3_nt: TGCGCCAGCAGCCGGACCGGACAGGGGAACTACGAGCAGTACTTC
cdr3_aa: CASSRTGQGNYEQYF

d_call: TRBD1
v_call: TRBV7-9
j_call: TRBJ1-1
clone_size: -
cdr3_nt: TGTGCCAGCAGCTCACCCAGGGACAGGGGGCACACTGAAGCTTTCTTT
cdr3_aa: CASSSPRDRGHTEAFF

d_call: TRBD1
v_call: TRBV7-3
j_call: TRBJ2-5
clone_size: -
cdr3_nt: TGTGCCAGCAGCCGAGGACAGGGAGGCCAAGAGACCCAGTACTTC
cdr3_aa: CASSRGQGGQETQYF

d_call: -
v_call: TRBV6-2/TRBV6-3
j_call: TRBJ2-5
clone_size: -
cdr3_nt: TGTGCCAGCAGCCGCGTTTTAAGGACAGCGCAAGAGACCCAGTACTTC
cdr3_aa: CASSRVLRTAQETQYF

d_call: TRBD2
v_call: TRBV6-2/TRBV6-3
j_call: TRBJ2-7
clone_size: -
cdr3_nt: TGTGCCAGCAGTTACGTCGGTCTCACGAGCGGGGGGGTCAACTCCTACGAGCAGTACTTC
cdr3_aa: CASSYVGLTSGGVNSYEQYF

d_call: TRBD1
v_call: TRBV25-1
j_call: TRBJ1-1
clone_size: -
cdr3_nt: TGTGCCAGCAGTGAATATGGCGGACAGGGGCCTGAAGCTTTCTTT
cdr3_aa: CASSEYGGQGPEAFF

d_call: -
v_call: TRBV27
j_call: TRBJ2-5
clone_size: few
cdr3_nt: TGTGCCAGCAGTTTAGAGAAAGAGACCCAGTACTTC
cdr3_aa: CASSLEKETQYF

d_call: -
v_call: TRBV4-1
j_call: TRBJ2-5
clone_size: few
cdr3_nt: TGCGCCAGCAGCCACTGGGGAGGACGGGAAGAGACCCAGTACTTC
cdr3_aa: CASSHWGGREETQYF